This T cell receptor (beta chain) was recorded in a study of T cell responses to AZD1222 COVID-19 vaccine. The germline V gene encodes CDR1 MNHEY and CDR2 SVGAGI. The CDR3 is 14 residues long. J lost 5 bases, V lost 8 bases, and 10 bases had no gene match. Study-level results: Researchers took repertoire samples only after the peak T cell response had come. Regions 160-218 and 743-854 dominated among vaccine-associated CD4 TCRs spanning spike.

This clone was detected only a few times. The antigen is undetermined. The assay was immunoSEQ multiplex PCR, and TCRdb's table has in-frame clones only and misses some. Among 150,000 or so clones listed, approximately 94% were seen once. This TCR derives from an adult in good health. The rearrangement links TRBV6-5 to TRBJ2-3; TRBD2 matches 7 bases. This sample comprised peripheral blood, obtained on day 0 of AZD1222 vaccination. CDR3 in amino acids: CASLWGGEGDTQYF. DNA of the CDR3: TGTGCCAGCCTATGGGGGGGGGAGGGAGATACGCAGTATTTT.